This T cell receptor beta chain was captured in a study of T cells in Graves' hyperthyroidism and ophthalmopathy (dated by TCRdb to between 2018 and 2021). Context from the whole study: Peripheral blood was collected at initial diagnosis, before any treatment. TCR V-J signatures able to tell the groups apart were searched for in a discovery cohort of 95 or so patients, of whom roughly 42 had Graves' ophthalmopathy and roughly 58 had stable Graves' hyperthyroidism. An independent validation cohort of 18 to 20 hyperthyroidism patients and about 15 patients who later progressed to ophthalmopathy tested prospective prediction of ophthalmopathy. The 75 to 100 discovery patients were divided at random into training and test sets in a 7:3 ratio. In over five Graves' hyperthyroidism patients, the study also compared T-cell repertoires from thyroid tissue with T-cell repertoires from blood. Following sampling, methimazole starting at 30 mg daily was given to hyperthyroidism patients, and high-dose intravenous methylprednisolone was given to ophthalmopathy patients. According to the paper, TCR Vbeta CDR3 sequencing was carried out on some 130 peripheral blood samples, which came from approximately 43 ophthalmopathy, under 80 hyperthyroidism and about 17 progressor patients.

General study outcomes and caveats: In validation, the model predicted progression to ophthalmopathy with approximately 70% sensitivity and around 72% specificity, a median of 6.5 months before onset. A model built on a 13 V-J signature distinguished ophthalmopathy from stable hyperthyroidism, reaching roughly 88% sensitivity and about 81% specificity in cross-validation and 80%/75% in testing. Most expanded thyroid clonotypes (frequency above 0.001) were also detected in blood, a finding suggesting that blood repertoires may reflect thyroid immune responses. No statistical method was used to set the sample size in advance, and investigators knew the group allocation.

The junction shows trimming of 9 bases on V and 0 bases on J, plus 11 bases between the germline ends. Counted from cysteine to phenylalanine, this CDR3 has 13 amino acids. Only the CDR3 DNA stays, 39 bases, in frame from base 1. Moderately to severely active disease, a Clinical Activity Score of at least 3, a NOSPECS grade of at least 4, and a duration under 3 months were present in ophthalmopathy patients. Exclusion was applied to patients with uncontrolled infections, other autoimmune diseases, pregnancy or lactation. Clinical symptoms, serum thyroxine and TRAb, thyroid ultrasound, and orbital computed tomography formed the basis for the diagnoses. PBMCs were separated from 10 ml of fresh peripheral blood using Ficoll-Paque density gradient centrifugation. Total RNA was extracted using Trizol reagent, and RNA quality was assessed on an Agilent 2100 Bioanalyzer. The TCR beta CDR3 regions were amplified from RNA transcripts. The TCR CDR3 was subjected to a first round of RT-PCR using the HTBI primer set and the Qiagen OneStep RT-PCR kit. Libraries were constructed in a second round of multiplex PCR, after which size selection and purification were performed. The libraries were sequenced on an Illumina HiSeq2000 using paired-end 100 bp reads. For the original study's pipeline: SOAPnuke was used to process the raw data, removing reads that contained adapters or uncalled bases, had a mean Phred below 15, or lacked an exact match to the constant primer or identifier. High-quality paired reads were merged with COPE v1.2.5, and unique nucleotide sequences were defined as clonotypes. MiTCR v1.1 was used to align the clonotypes against IMGT TRBV, TRBD and TRBJ reference segments. Analysis was restricted to V-J combinations with a frequency above 0.0001, which covered about 99% of repertoires. A TCS score was defined as the ratio between F50 (clonal expansion) and ExV (chaos), using BLOSUM62-based TCRdist between CDR3 peptides within each V-J. Welch's t-statistics and random forest reduced around 520 V-J features to under 15, which were used in a naive Bayes classifier (R e1071). The Morisita-Horn index was used to measure how similar the thyroid and blood repertoires were. TCRdb applied fastp at Q25 and MiXCR to the public reads, then kept only in-frame beta chains. Identical CDR3 proteins give one entry, which carries the most common genes and DNA. The V and J calls were not made by the authors but by TCRdb's processing. This sample holds 600,000 to 700,000 distinct CDR3 sequences; under 15% were observed only once. About 4.5% of the sample is taken by the ten largest.

About this clonotype: Its cognate antigen has yet to be identified. No qualities accompany the bases; no much larger clone lies one base away.

Sequencing input: blood. The chain employs TRBV12-3 or TRBV12-4 and TRBJ1-1; the D gene assignment is ambiguous. The source of this sequence is a middle-aged woman with Graves' ophthalmopathy. The bases are TGTGCCAGTCAGTCCAGCATGAACACTGAAGCTTTCTTT. Its translation reads: CASQSSMNTEAFF.